This is a list of T cell receptor beta chains from one sample in a study of shared clonotypes between healthy human individuals. Produced via immunoSEQ multiplex PCR; TCRdb's table is partial and in-frame only. Among about 660,000 clones, about 74% were seen once, and the ten largest hold roughly 1.7%. The sample consisted of memory CD4+ T cells sorted from blood. These TCRs come from a woman in her 30s in good health. CDR3s include the opening cysteine and the closing phenylalanine or tryptophan. Fields, in order: V gene, clone size, J gene, D gene, CDR3 protein, CDR3 DNA. D genes are given only for firm matches. The size field is filled for only some rows; it gives once, few, many or a size class.

>TRBV30|-|TRBJ1-3|-
CAWVGLDGNTIYF
TGTGCCTGGGTAGGGCTCGATGGAAACACCATATATTTT
>TRBV7-8|once|TRBJ2-1|-
CASSQGAGLNEQFF
TGTGCCAGCAGCCAAGGGGCCGGCCTCAATGAGCAGTTCTTC
>TRBV28|few|TRBJ1-5|-
CASRKSNQPQHF
TGTGCCAGCAGAAAGAGCAATCAGCCCCAGCATTTT
>TRBV19|-|TRBJ1-5|-
CASSPRGQRSNQPQHF
TGTGCCAGTAGCCCGAGAGGACAGAGGAGCAATCAGCCCCAGCATTTT
>TRBV7-3|-|TRBJ2-6|-
CASSFGLSGANVLTF
TGTGCCAGCAGCTTTGGACTGTCGGGGGCCAACGTCCTGACTTTC
>TRBV4-1|-|TRBJ1-2|-
CASSQDLASNYGYTF
TGCGCCAGCAGCCAAGATTTGGCCAGTAACTATGGCTACACCTTC
>TRBV7-9|-|TRBJ1-2|TRBD1
CASSLDGQGGGYTF
TGTGCCAGCAGCTTAGATGGCCAGGGGGGTGGCTACACCTTC
>TRBV5-1|few|TRBJ1-5|-
CASSLDGNQPQHF
TGCGCCAGCAGCTTGGATGGCAATCAGCCCCAGCATTTT
>TRBV11-2|-|TRBJ2-7|-
CASSLREALDPYF
TGTGCCAGCAGCTTAAGGGAAGCACTCGATCCGTACTTC
>TRBV18|-|TRBJ2-7|-
CASSPEEVQQYF
TGTGCCAGCTCACCAGAGGAAGTCCAGCAGTACTTC
>TRBV28|-|TRBJ2-5|TRBD1
CASSPPIGQEQETQYF
TGTGCCAGCAGTCCCCCCATCGGACAGGAACAAGAGACCCAGTACTTC
>TRBV27|-|TRBJ2-7|-
CASSILTGRTGHEQYF
TGTGCCAGCAGTATCCTAACAGGCCGAACGGGGCACGAGCAGTACTTC
>TRBV18|-|TRBJ1-5|TRBD1
CASSPGQTNTQPQHF
TGTGCCAGCTCCCCGGGACAGACGAACACGCAGCCCCAGCATTTT
>TRBV28|-|TRBJ1-5|-
CASSSGYNQPQHF
TGTGCCAGCAGTTCAGGGTACAATCAGCCCCAGCATTTT
>TRBV7-2|-|TRBJ2-7|TRBD2
CASSSLTSGRVSYEQYF
TGTGCCAGCAGCTCCCTGACTAGCGGGAGAGTCTCCTACGAGCAGTACTTC
>TRBV2|many|TRBJ1-5|TRBD1
CASSWGQADNQPQHF
TGTGCCAGCAGTTGGGGACAGGCGGACAATCAGCCCCAGCATTTT
>TRBV6-5|-|TRBJ2-4|-
CASSLGSGSKNIQYF
TGTGCCAGCAGTTTGGGGTCCGGTTCCAAAAACATTCAGTACTTC
>TRBV5-1|-|TRBJ2-1|TRBD1
CASSLGQGNNEQFF
TGCGCCAGCAGCTTGGGACAGGGAAACAATGAGCAGTTCTTC
>TRBV19|-|TRBJ1-1|-
CASTKLAPGGEAFF
TGTGCCAGTACTAAACTAGCTCCCGGGGGTGAAGCTTTCTTT
>TRBV11-2|-|TRBJ2-7|TRBD1
CASSTGTGTEQYF
TGTGCCAGCAGTACCGGGACAGGCACCGAGCAGTACTTC
>TRBV5-1|few|TRBJ2-2|-
CASTSGSSTGELFF
TGCGCCAGTACTTCCGGGAGTAGTACCGGGGAGCTGTTTTTT
>TRBV5-1|-|TRBJ2-1|TRBD2
CASSPSSGEYNEQFF
TGCGCCAGCAGCCCCTCTAGCGGAGAGTACAATGAGCAGTTCTTC
>TRBV6-6|-|TRBJ1-1|TRBD1
CASRHHDRATEAFF
TGTGCCAGCAGACACCACGACAGGGCCACTGAAGCTTTCTTT
>TRBV5-1|-|TRBJ1-5|-
CASSLIGDKNQPQHF
TGCGCCAGCAGCTTGATTGGGGACAAGAATCAGCCCCAGCATTTT
>TRBV28|-|TRBJ2-2|TRBD1
CASTDRGRRTGELFF
TGTGCCAGCACCGACAGGGGGCGAAGGACCGGGGAGCTGTTTTTT
>TRBV4-1|-|TRBJ2-5|TRBD2
CASSQERFAGGVQETQYF
TGCGCCAGCAGCCAAGAGAGGTTCGCGGGAGGGGTCCAAGAGACCCAGTACTTC
>TRBV2|-|TRBJ2-3|-
CARELAVADTQYF
TGTGCCCGCGAACTAGCAGTGGCAGATACGCAGTATTTT
>TRBV2|-|TRBJ2-7|TRBD2
CASIGRTSGRVYEQYF
TGTGCCAGCATCGGCAGGACTAGCGGGAGAGTTTACGAGCAGTACTTC
>TRBV6-1|-|TRBJ2-5|-
CASNLDSQETQYF
TGTGCCAGCAATCTGGACAGTCAAGAGACCCAGTACTTC
>TRBV7-2|few|TRBJ2-3|TRBD2
CASSRDYLSTDTQYF
TGTGCCAGCAGCCGGGACTATCTGAGCACAGATACGCAGTATTTT
>TRBV27|few|TRBJ1-5|TRBD1
CASSYTYTGGTQPQHF
TGTGCCAGCAGTTACACTTACACAGGGGGGACCCAGCCCCAGCATTTT
>TRBV5-4|-|TRBJ1-1|-
CASSPGTTRTLNTEAFF
TGTGCCAGCAGCCCCGGGACTACCCGTACGCTGAACACTGAAGCTTTCTTT
>TRBV2|once|TRBJ1-5|TRBD1
CASTQDRSNQPQHF
TGTGCCAGCACCCAGGACAGGTCAAATCAGCCCCAGCATTTT
>TRBV10-1|-|TRBJ2-1|-
CASSHGNEQFF
TGCGCCAGCAGTCACGGCAATGAGCAGTTCTTC
>TRBV7-2|few|TRBJ2-2|-
CASSPAADTGELFF
TGTGCCAGCAGCCCTGCGGCAGACACCGGGGAGCTGTTTTTT
>TRBV28|-|TRBJ1-1|TRBD1
CASSSGQGDTEAFF
TGTGCCAGCAGTAGCGGACAGGGGGACACTGAAGCTTTCTTT
>TRBV4-1|-|TRBJ2-6|-
CASSQGTVTGANVLTF
TGCGCCAGCAGCCAAGGGACAGTCACTGGGGCCAACGTCCTGACTTTC
>TRBV6-6|-|TRBJ2-1|-
CASTQGVLNEQFF
TGTGCCAGCACCCAGGGAGTCCTCAATGAGCAGTTCTTC
>TRBV6-6|-|TRBJ1-1|TRBD1
CAALGGQGLYTEAFF
TGTGCTGCGCTAGGAGGACAGGGGTTATACACTGAAGCTTTCTTT
>TRBV7-9|-|TRBJ2-5|-
CASSLAHKETQYF
TGTGCCAGCAGCTTAGCGCACAAAGAGACCCAGTACTTC
>TRBV7-6|-|TRBJ1-3|-
CASSFGAGQGALGNTIYF
TGTGCCAGCAGCTTCGGAGCGGGACAAGGCGCGTTGGGAAACACCATATATTTT
>TRBV6-5|-|TRBJ1-1|-
CASSSIRPDRAFF
TGTGCCAGCAGCTCTATTCGCCCGGACAGAGCTTTCTTT
>TRBV10-3|-|TRBJ2-1|-
CAISASESSYNEQFF
TGTGCCATCAGTGCGAGCGAGAGCTCCTACAATGAGCAGTTCTTC
>TRBV4-2|-|TRBJ2-1|-
CASSQDNRVEQFF
TGTGCCAGCAGCCAAGATAATCGAGTAGAGCAGTTCTTC
>TRBV27|-|TRBJ2-5|-
CASSDLGAQETQYF
TGTGCCAGCAGTGACTTAGGGGCGCAAGAGACCCAGTACTTC
>TRBV4-2|once|TRBJ2-1|TRBD2
CASSHLPSTGLAGGGSYNEQFF
TGTGCCAGCAGCCACTTACCGTCTACGGGACTAGCGGGAGGCGGGTCCTACAATGAGCAGTTCTTC
>TRBV5-1|few|TRBJ2-7|TRBD2
CASSRGTSGGSYEQYF
TGCGCCAGCAGCCGGGGGACTAGCGGGGGATCCTACGAGCAGTACTTC
>TRBV29-1|-|TRBJ1-1|TRBD1
CSATRQGRDTEAFF
TGCAGCGCTACCAGACAGGGGAGGGACACTGAAGCTTTCTTT
>TRBV5-6|-|TRBJ2-7|TRBD1
CASSFWDRTYEQYF
TGTGCCAGCAGCTTTTGGGACAGGACCTACGAGCAGTACTTC
>TRBV19|few|TRBJ1-1|-
CASSIQGEATEAFF
TGTGCCAGTAGTATCCAGGGAGAGGCCACTGAAGCTTTCTTT
>TRBV28|-|TRBJ1-5|-
CASSKQGGGNQPQHF
TGTGCCAGCAGTAAACAGGGAGGTGGGAATCAGCCCCAGCATTTT
>TRBV7-3|few|TRBJ1-2|TRBD1
CASSLAGTDGYTF
TGTGCCAGCAGCTTAGCCGGGACAGATGGCTACACCTTC
>TRBV29-1|once|TRBJ2-2|-
CSVGGVALSGELFF
TGCAGCGTTGGGGGGGTGGCGTTGTCCGGGGAGCTGTTTTTT